One sample yielded the 27 T cell receptor beta chains listed below, sequenced in a study of cytomegalovirus exposure and HLA in healthy donors. Primers for the PCR totalled 60 Vbeta and 13 Jbeta. Method: immunoSEQ multiplex PCR; TCRdb's copy keeps in-frame clones and lacks some. The table records some 130,000 clones, 75% to 90% of them present only once. Sequenced: PBMCs. These receptor sequences come from a woman aged 45-60 years in good health and CMV-seropositive.

This chain connects TRBV5-1 to TRBJ2-3; 12 bases map to TRBD1. The CDR3 runs 15 residues. Germline lookup yields CDR1 SGHRS and CDR2 YFSETQ. The trim removed 4 bases at V and 4 bases at J, leaving 4 bases unmatched. CDR3 bases: TGCGCCAGCAGCCCACGGGACAGGGGGCCAGATACGCAGTATTTT. It encodes CASSPRDRGPDTQYF.

This sequence joins TRBV6-5 and TRBJ2-7; a possible D gene is TRBD1 (5 bases). Germline lookup yields CDR1 MNHEY and CDR2 SVGAGI. V lost 0 bases to trimming and J lost 2 bases, with 11 bases between them. The CDR3 is 15 amino acids. The chain's CDR3 is CASSYSGLAAYEQYF. CDR3 in DNA: TGTGCCAGCAGTTACTCGGGGCTCGCCGCCTACGAGCAGTACTTC.

This chain joins TRBV28 and TRBJ1-5; D gene unclear. Germline-derived CDR1 and CDR2 are MDHEN and SYDVKM. The CDR3 sequence is 13 residues long. Trimming left V 8 bases short and J 2 bases short, with 10 bases between. The CDR3 bases are TGTGCCAGCGAGGGTAGTGGCAATCAGCCCCAGCATTTT. The encoded protein is CASEGSGNQPQHF.

The rearrangement uses TRBV13 and TRBJ1-1; D unresolved. Germline CDR1 and CDR2: PRHDT and FYEKMQ (reference sequence). The ends were cut back, 3 bases at V and 7 bases at J, with 6 bases in the middle. The CDR3 has 11 residues. The CDR3, as DNA: TGTGCCAGCAGCTTTTATCTTGAAGCTTTCTTT. Amino acid sequence: CASSFYLEAFF.

The V call is TRBV2, the J call TRBJ1-5; 8 positions match TRBD1. V lost 4 bases, J lost 4 bases, and 6 bases stayed unmatched. The V gene's germline CDR1 is SNHLY and CDR2 FYNNEI. The CDR3 has 15 amino acids. Written as DNA, the CDR3 is TGTGCCAGCAGTGTGGGACAGGCCAATAATCAGCCCCAGCATTTT. Translated, it gives CASSVGQANNQPQHF.

The chain uses TRBV7-2 and TRBJ2-5, with a tentative D call TRBD2 (5 bases). The J call is in doubt because the DNA end fits TRBJ2-7 better. This CDR3 has 15 residues. Germline CDR1 reads SGHTA; CDR2 reads FQGNSA. The CDR3 reads CASSLSGMRTYEQYF. DNA for the CDR3: TGTGCCAGCAGCTTATCCGGGATGAGAACCTACGAGCAGTACTTC.

The chain uses TRBV6-5 and TRBJ1-1, with D maybe TRBD1 (6 bases). Germline lookup yields CDR1 MNHEY and CDR2 SVGAGI. The germline V and J ends were trimmed by 5 bases and 7 bases, with 14 bases remaining between them. This CDR3 has 13 residues. The CDR3 is CASSPGTPFEAFF. Here the CDR3 DNA reads TGTGCCAGCAGTCCCGGGACACCCTTTGAAGCTTTCTTT.

The chain combines TRBV30 with TRBJ1-3; D is undetermined. V dropped 0 bases and J dropped 4 bases, with 7 bases sitting between them. Germline-derived CDR1 and CDR2 are GTSNPN and SVGIG (reference sequence). The CDR3 is 13 amino acids. The CDR3 region is CAWSVLGGNTIYF. CDR3 DNA sequence: TGTGCCTGGAGTGTATTGGGCGGAAACACCATATATTTT. The complete variable domain, with remaining parts taken from reference TRBV30 and TRBJ1-3, reads SQTIHQWPATLVQPVGSPLSLECTVEGTSNPNLYWYRQAAGRGLQLLFYSVGIGQISSEVPQNLSASRPQDRQFILSSKKLLLSDSGFYLCAWSVLGGNTIYFGEGSWLTVV.

V gene TRBV10-3 combines with J gene TRBJ2-3; TRBD1 aligns across 9 bases. There are 15 residues in the CDR3. Unmatched junction bases numbered 7, after V lost 3 bases and J lost 6 bases. CDR1 and CDR2 (germline): ENHRY, SYGVKD. The CDR3 bases are TGTGCCATCAGTGACCGGGACAGGGTAGGGGATACGCAGTATTTT. Translating gives CAISDRDRVGDTQYF.

The genes are TRBV6-5 and TRBJ1-1; a weak D match, TRBD1 (5 bases). This CDR3 has 11 residues. The germline CDR1 and CDR2 sequences are MNHEY and SVGAGI. V gave up 5 bases and J gave up 7 bases, with 8 bases separating them. CDR3 protein: CASSVDSEAFF. The CDR3 region has the DNA TGTGCCAGCAGTGTCGACAGTGAAGCTTTCTTT.

V is TRBV9 and J is TRBJ2-3; TRBD1 aligns across 12 bases. V lost 2 bases, J lost 1 base, and 2 bases stayed unmatched. Germline CDR1 reads SGDLS; CDR2 reads YYNGEE. The length of the CDR3 is 16 residues. CDR3 sequence reads: CASSVGTGGGTDTQYF. The DNA for the CDR3 is TGTGCCAGCAGCGTCGGGACAGGGGGCGGCACAGATACGCAGTATTTT.

V and J are TRBV11-1 and TRBJ2-3; D is uncertain. The V gene's germline CDR1 is SGHAT and CDR2 FQDESV (reference sequence). CDR3 length equals 17 residues. Trimming removed 1 base at V and 4 bases at J, with 18 bases between. CDR3 amino acids: CASSLEGGSEIPDTQYF. DNA for the CDR3: TGTGCCAGCAGCTTAGAAGGCGGTAGTGAGATACCAGATACGCAGTATTTT.

In this sample, this clone turned up a few times. The V and J genes are TRBV29-1 and TRBJ2-1; D gene uncertain. CDR3 length: 11 residues. Between the trimmed V and J ends, which lost 6 bases and 6 bases, there was a span of 9 bases. CDR1 is SQVTM and CDR2 is ANQGSEA in the germline V gene. The CDR3 DNA reads TGCAGCGTCGCTCTGAGCAATGAGCAGTTCTTC. Translated, it gives CSVALSNEQFF.

This chain joins TRBV10-2 and TRBJ1-5; 9 nucleotides line up with TRBD1. Germline CDR1 WSHSY, CDR2 SAAADI. Trimming at V came to 0 bases and at J to 5 bases, leaving 2 bases not matched to a gene. The CDR3 extends over 15 amino acids. CDR3 bases: TGCGCCAGCAGTGAGTCATGGACAGGGGATCAGCCCCAGCATTTT. Translation gives CASSESWTGDQPQHF.

To note about this clone: The junction departs from the called germline gene at one end, perhaps through a read error. Other nucleotide sequences in the sample specify the same CDR3. This CDR3 reads CASSGGTGPEKLFF. The CDR3 DNA is TGCGCCAGCAGCGGGGGGACAGGGCCTGAAAAGCTGTTTTTT. The chain has TRBV5-1 and TRBJ1-4, with 9 bases identical to TRBD1. The CDR3 loop spans 14 amino acids. Germline V gives CDR1 SGHRS, CDR2 YFSETQ. Together with reference TRBV5-1 and TRBJ1-4, the CDR3 gives the full variable domain: KAGVTQTPRYLIKTRGQQVTLSCSPISGHRSVSWYQQTPGQGLQFLFEYFSETQRNKGNFPGRFSGRQFSNSRSEMNVSTLELGDSALYLCASSGGTGPEKLFFGSGTQLSVL.

This chain links TRBV30 with TRBJ1-6; TRBD1 might be the D (5 bases). The V gene's germline CDR1 is GTSNPN and CDR2 SVGIG (reference sequence). The CDR3 length is 16 residues. Trimming left V 0 bases short and J 0 bases short, with 9 bases between. CDR3 bases: TGTGCCTGGAGTGTTGGGGGGATCTCCTATAATTCACCCCTCCACTTT. Translated: CAWSVGGISYNSPLHF.

The chain joins TRBV7-3 to TRBJ2-3; tentatively, D is TRBD2 (5 bases). The CDR3 totals 15 residues. Trimming cost V 5 bases and J 5 bases, with 17 bases left between them. The germline gives CDR1 SGHTA, CDR2 FQGTGA. The CDR3 coding sequence is TGTGCCAGCAGCCCAACGATGGGAGTGTTAGATACGCAGTATTTT. Translated: CASSPTMGVLDTQYF.

The V and J genes are TRBV7-2 and TRBJ1-2; 7 positions match TRBD1. The V and J ends lost 3 bases and 8 bases, in that order; junction bases with no gene match: 3. The CDR3 covers 12 residues. Germline CDR1 reads SGHTA; CDR2 reads FQGNSA. This chain's CDR3 is CASSFGGGGYTF. The CDR3 DNA is TGTGCCAGCAGCTTTGGAGGGGGCGGCTACACCTTC. The full variable domain, its missing parts supplied by reference TRBV7-2 and TRBJ1-2, is GAGVSQSPSNKVTEKGKDVELRCDPISGHTALYWYRQSLGQGLEFLIYFQGNSAPDKSGLPSDRFSAERTGGSVSTLTIQRTQQEDSAVYLCASSFGGGGYTFGSGTRLTVV.

The chain recombines TRBV7-9 with TRBJ2-7; 9 positions match TRBD1. From germline, CDR1 is SEHNR and CDR2 FQNEAQ (reference sequence). This CDR3 is 13 amino acids long. V dropped 4 bases and J dropped 7; count of bases not matched to a gene: 5. CDR3 amino acids: CASSSDRGGEQYF. CDR3 DNA sequence: TGTGCCAGCAGCTCGGACAGGGGAGGAGAGCAGTACTTC.

V and J are TRBV9 and TRBJ2-1, with 9 nucleotides matching TRBD2. Germline V gives CDR1 SGDLS, CDR2 YYNGEE. After removal of 0 bases from V and 5 bases from J, the junction contained 3 bases not matched to a gene. The CDR3 covers 15 residues. The CDR3 DNA reads TGTGCCAGCAGCGTAGACCAGCGGGAGGACAATGAGCAGTTCTTC. This gives the protein CASSVDQREDNEQFF.

The rearrangement links TRBV18 to TRBJ2-3; 10 bases are a match to TRBD2. The ends lost 3 bases at V and 6 bases at J; junction bases unmatched: 6. Germline loops: CDR1 KGHSH, CDR2 LQKENI. The CDR3 extends over 15 amino acids. DNA for the CDR3: TGTGCCAGCTCACCCGGGACTAGCGTTTTCGATACGCAGTATTTT. Protein sequence: CASSPGTSVFDTQYF.

V gene TRBV5-5 combines with J gene TRBJ2-7, with 7 bases aligning to TRBD2. After removal of 3 bases from V and 9 bases from J, the junction contained 15 bases not matched to a gene. The length of the CDR3 is 15 residues. Per germline, CDR1 SGHKS and CDR2 YYEKEE (reference sequence). The CDR3 protein is CASSSRTGGEFGQYF. The CDR3 DNA follows: TGTGCCAGCAGCTCCCGGACGGGGGGAGAGTTTGGGCAGTACTTC.

V usage is TRBV30 and J usage is TRBJ1-5, with TRBD1 matching 7 bases. The germline CDR1 and CDR2 sequences are GTSNPN and SVGIG (reference sequence). V lost 2 bases, J lost 5 bases, and 3 bases stayed unmatched. The CDR3 consists of 13 residues. The CDR3 DNA reads TGTGCCTGGAGTAAAGGGGGCGATCAGCCCCAGCATTTT. Its protein is CAWSKGGDQPQHF.

V gene TRBV5-1 combines with J gene TRBJ2-7; TRBD2 aligns across 8 bases. This CDR3 comprises 16 residues. The junction had 15 bases not matched to a gene; V was cut back by 4 bases and J by 6 bases. Germline V gene lookup returns CDR1 SGHRS and CDR2 YFSETQ. CDR3 residues: CASSTEPWEAGVEQYF. CDR3 nucleotide sequence: TGCGCCAGCAGCACCGAACCGTGGGAAGCGGGAGTCGAGCAGTACTTC.

In DNA, the CDR3 is TGTGCCAGCAGCTCGCGACAGAATTATCCCTATGGCTACACCTTC. As protein: CASSSRQNYPYGYTF. This rearrangement joins TRBV7-9 to TRBJ1-2; D perhaps matches TRBD1 (5 bases). With 4 bases removed from V and 4 bases from J, the gap between germline ends came to 16 bases. In germline, CDR1 is SEHNR, CDR2 FQNEAQ (reference sequence). This CDR3 region has 15 residues.

Comment on this clone: The junction does not match germline at one end; this may be a read error. This chain connects TRBV30 to TRBJ1-1; a possible D gene is TRBD1 (5 bases). The CDR3 covers 13 residues. From germline, CDR1 is GTSNPN and CDR2 SVGIG (reference sequence). CDR3 region: CAWSLGGWTEAFF. Here the CDR3 DNA reads TGTGCCTGGAGCCTTGGGGGGTGGACTGAAGCCTTCTTT.

The chain carries TRBV11-1 and TRBJ2-1, with no clear D. The germline V and J ends were trimmed by 5 bases and 4 bases, with 15 bases remaining between them. Germline values: CDR1 SGHAT, CDR2 FQDESV (reference sequence). The CDR3 consists of 15 residues. This chain's CDR3 is CASSPIADTYNEQFF. CDR3 bases: TGTGCCAGCAGCCCCATTGCGGATACTTACAATGAGCAGTTCTTC.